This T cell receptor (beta chain) was captured in a study of OX40 agonist ivuxolimab in advanced cancers. Assay used: immunoSEQ multiplex PCR; TCRdb lists only in-frame clones, some missing. Found here are fewer than 95,000 clones, around 90% of them singletons; the top ten hold about 0.73%. The CDR3 length is 13 residues. The germline V gene encodes CDR1 SQVTM and CDR2 ANQGSEA. The V and J ends lost 4 bases and 0 bases respectively, with 9 bases between them. Sequenced here: CD4+ or CD8+ T cells sorted from blood, sampled in a trial of the OX40 agonist ivuxolimab. V gene TRBV29-1 combines with J gene TRBJ2-5; D is unclear. The sequence was obtained from an adult with an advanced solid tumor such as melanoma, head and neck, liver or kidney cancer. The CDR3 DNA reads TGCAGCGTTGCTCTGGGGTACCAAGAGACCCAGTACTTC. Amino acids: CSVALGYQETQYF.